This T cell receptor (beta chain) was identified during a study of T cells in Graves' hyperthyroidism and ophthalmopathy. General study results and limits: Most expanded thyroid clonotypes above 0.001 recurred in blood. Model predictions of ophthalmopathy came a median approximately 6 months before onset.

The table lists this clonotype with a few counts. Its antigen is still unknown. The source material, RNA transcripts, was used to amplify TCR beta CDR3 regions. HTBI primers were employed in a first-round RT-PCR of the TCR CDR3. From the multiplex PCR reads, TCRdb called clonotypes with MiXCR, one entry per CDR3 protein. The sample lists a few hundred thousand distinct CDR3 sequences, roughly an eighth seen once, with 30% to 35% in the top ten. The CDR3 is made up of 12 amino acids. Germline V gene lookup returns CDR1 GTSNPN and CDR2 SVGIG (reference sequence). Losses at the gene ends were 1 base for V and 6 bases for J; bases not matched to a gene: 2.

This TCR was recovered from a woman aged 40 to 50 with Graves' ophthalmopathy. Sequencing was carried out using blood. This rearrangement joins TRBV30 to TRBJ1-2; TRBD1 agrees at 7 bases. CDR3 nucleotides: TGTGCCTGGAGTGCCAGGGGGGATGGCTACACCTTC. Encoded protein: CAWSARGDGYTF.